The rows below give T cell receptor beta chains drawn from one sample of a study of early T cells in non-severe SARS-CoV-2 infection. TCRdb independently ran MiXCR on the 5' RACE reads; one entry per CDR3 protein. This sample has just over 95,000 distinct CDR3 sequences, with approximately 9.9% found just once. This sample comprised whole blood, obtained at baseline. These receptors all come from an adult who was a healthcare worker with PCR-confirmed SARS-CoV-2 infection or an uninfected control (not recorded which). CDR3s include the opening cysteine and the closing phenylalanine or tryptophan. A D gene is named only where the DNA matches it firmly. A row's size may be missing; if present it is once, few, many or a size class.

TRBV15	few	.	TRBJ2-2	CATSRILGQPAGELFF	TGTGCCACCAGCAGGATCCTAGGCCAGCCCGCCGGGGAGCTGTTTTTT
TRBV10-2	.	.	TRBJ2-2	CASSERSGELFF	TGCGCCAGCAGTGAGAGATCCGGGGAGCTGTTTTTT
TRBV7-9	few	TRBD1	TRBJ2-7	CASSEQGWYEQYF	TGTGCCAGCAGCGAACAGGGGTGGTACGAGCAGTACTTC
TRBV18	.	.	TRBJ2-5	CASSPRRENGETQYF	TGTGCCAGCTCACCACGTCGAGAAAACGGCGAGACCCAGTACTTC
TRBV20-1	.	TRBD2	TRBJ2-2	CSARVGTSGFTGELFF	TGCAGTGCTAGAGTTGGGACTAGCGGGTTCACCGGGGAGCTGTTTTTT
TRBV10-2	.	.	TRBJ1-5	CASREGDQPQHF	TGCGCCAGCAGAGAGGGAGATCAGCCCCAGCATTTT
TRBV6-2/TRBV6-3	few	.	TRBJ2-3	CASSTGTTDTQYF	TGTGCCAGCAGTACAGGGACCACAGATACGCAGTATTTT
TRBV5-1	many	.	TRBJ2-3	CASAVQGPRTDTQYF	TGCGCCAGCGCCGTACAGGGCCCTCGCACAGATACGCAGTATTTT
TRBV11-2	many	.	TRBJ2-5	CASSTYSWGSGQETQYF	TGTGCCAGCAGCACCTATTCGTGGGGGAGCGGCCAAGAGACCCAGTACTTC
TRBV25-1	many	TRBD1	TRBJ1-2	CASSNTGTGGYGYTF	TGTGCCAGCAGCAATACCGGGACAGGGGGTTATGGCTACACCTTC
TRBV3-1	few	.	TRBJ2-7	CASSQLRINEQYF	TGTGCCAGCAGCCAGCTTCGGATCAACGAGCAGTACTTC
TRBV19	few	TRBD2	TRBJ2-3	CASSITSVGTDTQYF	TGTGCCAGTAGTATTACTAGCGTGGGGACAGATACGCAGTATTTT
TRBV24-1	.	TRBD1	TRBJ2-7	CATSGRTGSHYEQYF	TGTGCCACCAGTGGGCGGACAGGGTCTCACTACGAGCAGTACTTC
TRBV5-1	many	TRBD1	TRBJ2-3	CASSRETDRGTDTQYF	TGCGCCAGCAGCCGGGAAACGGACAGGGGAACAGATACGCAGTATTTT
TRBV29-1	.	.	TRBJ1-1	CSVDNEVNTEAFF	TGCAGCGTTGATAACGAGGTGAACACTGAAGCTTTCTTT
TRBV5-1	few	.	TRBJ2-2	CASSLEGATGELFF	TGCGCCAGCAGCTTGGAGGGTGCCACCGGGGAGCTGTTTTTT
TRBV3-1	many	TRBD2	TRBJ2-7	CASSQDTGGRITHNYEQYF	TGTGCCAGCAGCCAAGACACGGGGGGACGGATCACCCACAACTACGAGCAGTACTTC
TRBV7-2	.	.	TRBJ2-7	CASSFVNRAYEQYF	TGTGCCAGCAGCTTCGTAAACCGGGCCTACGAGCAGTACTTC
TRBV7-3	few	.	TRBJ2-7	CASSPQPSYEQYF	TGTGCCAGCAGCCCACAACCCTCCTACGAGCAGTACTTC
TRBV20-1	.	.	TRBJ2-1	CSPRGSRGGVNEQFF	TGCAGTCCTAGGGGATCAAGGGGCGGGGTCAATGAGCAGTTCTTC
TRBV7-3	few	.	TRBJ1-5	CASSFGRDQPQHF	TGTGCCAGCAGCTTTGGGCGGGATCAGCCCCAGCATTTT
TRBV5-4	many	.	TRBJ1-3	CASSRGPGGGNTIYF	TGTGCCAGCAGCCGCGGACCCGGAGGCGGAAACACCATATATTTT
TRBV11-1	many	.	TRBJ2-7	CASSSGPIYEQYF	TGTGCCAGCAGCTCAGGGCCCATCTACGAGCAGTACTTC
TRBV27	few	.	TRBJ1-2	CASTSTGNNYGYTF	TGTGCCAGCACCTCGACAGGAAATAACTATGGCTACACCTTC
TRBV5-8	few	.	TRBJ1-5	CASSSYSNQPQHF	TGTGCCAGCAGCTCCTATAGCAATCAGCCCCAGCATTTT
TRBV5-6	.	TRBD2	TRBJ2-3	CASRSTSGSTDTQYF	TGTGCCAGCAGATCTACTAGCGGTAGCACAGATACGCAGTATTTT
TRBV20-1	many	.	TRBJ2-3	CSAYHRDEADTQYF	TGCAGTGCATACCACAGGGATGAGGCAGATACGCAGTATTTT
TRBV5-4	many	.	TRBJ2-3	CASSFGRPSTDTQYF	TGTGCCAGCAGCTTTGGGAGGCCTAGCACAGATACGCAGTATTTT
TRBV20-1	many	.	TRBJ1-1	CSARGAGRDTEAFF	TGCAGTGCTAGAGGGGCAGGGCGAGATACTGAAGCTTTCTTT
TRBV10-2	few	.	TRBJ2-4	CASSESWGPIAKNIQYF	TGCGCCAGCAGTGAGTCTTGGGGACCAATAGCCAAAAACATTCAGTACTTC
TRBV14	few	TRBD2	TRBJ2-3	CASSPISSGRITDTQYF	TGTGCCAGCAGCCCGATATCTAGCGGGAGGATTACAGATACGCAGTATTTT
TRBV7-2	.	.	TRBJ1-4	CASSLRQANEKLFF	TGTGCCAGCAGCTTACGACAGGCGAATGAAAAACTGTTTTTT
TRBV20-1	.	TRBD1	TRBJ1-5	CSAYPGTVGNQPQHF	TGCAGTGCTTACCCCGGGACAGTTGGCAATCAGCCCCAGCATTTT
TRBV10-3	.	TRBD1	TRBJ1-6	CAIRGTGGNSPLHF	TGTGCCATCCGGGGGACAGGGGGTAATTCACCCCTCCACTTT
TRBV9	many	TRBD2	TRBJ2-5	CASSVTSGSFSQETQYF	TGTGCCAGCAGCGTAACTAGCGGGAGTTTCTCTCAAGAGACCCAGTACTTC
TRBV10-3	few	TRBD1	TRBJ2-7	CAIMATGTASYEQYF	TGTGCCATTATGGCTACCGGGACAGCGTCCTACGAGCAGTACTTC
TRBV6-5	.	.	TRBJ2-7	CASRSHYEQYF	TGTGCCAGCAGGTCTCACTACGAGCAGTACTTC
TRBV7-8	few	.	TRBJ2-2	CASSLGPSGELFF	TGTGCCAGCAGTTTAGGACCGTCCGGGGAGCTGTTTTTT
TRBV7-2	few	.	TRBJ2-5	CASSPQGWLRETQYF	TGTGCCAGCAGCCCCCAGGGGTGGCTTAGAGAGACCCAGTACTTC
TRBV9	few	.	TRBJ1-3	CASSNSGNTIYF	TGTGCCAGCAGCAACTCTGGAAACACCATATATTTT
TRBV27	.	.	TRBJ1-1	CASGGTEAFF	TGTGCCAGCGGGGGGACTGAAGCTTTCTTT
TRBV2	many	.	TRBJ1-1	CASSEATRTNTEAFF	TGTGCCAGCAGTGAAGCAACGCGGACGAACACTGAAGCTTTCTTT
TRBV10-2	.	TRBD1	TRBJ2-7	CASSGGQAAYEQYF	TGCGCCAGCAGTGGGGGACAGGCCGCCTACGAGCAGTACTTC
TRBV10-3	few	.	TRBJ2-2	CAISESMLGNTGELFF	TGTGCCATCAGTGAGAGTATGTTGGGAAACACCGGGGAGCTGTTTTTT
TRBV7-2	many	.	TRBJ1-5	CASSLDQGSQPQHF	TGTGCCAGCAGCTTAGACCAGGGATCTCAGCCCCAGCATTTT
TRBV20-1	few	TRBD2	TRBJ2-2	CSASAAGGYTGELFF	TGCAGTGCTAGTGCAGCGGGAGGCTACACCGGGGAGCTGTTTTTT
TRBV20-1	many	.	TRBJ2-2	CSARQTGWRDTGELFF	TGCAGTGCTAGGCAAACAGGGTGGCGGGACACCGGGGAGCTGTTTTTT
TRBV20-1	many	.	TRBJ2-7	CSAREKGHEQYF	TGCAGTGCTAGGGAGAAGGGCCACGAGCAGTACTTC
TRBV6-2/TRBV6-3	few	TRBD2	TRBJ2-5	CASSLTSGQETQYF	TGTGCCAGCAGTTTAACTAGCGGACAAGAGACCCAGTACTTC
TRBV4-3	.	TRBD2	TRBJ2-5	CASSRSGSGRETQYF	TGCGCCAGCAGCCGTAGCGGGAGTGGTCGAGAGACCCAGTACTTC
TRBV7-9	few	TRBD1	TRBJ2-3	CASSTPGQTSDTQYF	TGTGCCAGCAGCACTCCGGGACAGACTTCAGATACGCAGTATTTT
TRBV14	many	.	TRBJ2-7	CASSQLTGTYEQYF	TGTGCCAGCAGCCAACTGACAGGAACCTACGAGCAGTACTTC
TRBV9	few	.	TRBJ1-1	CASSVLGVGTEAFF	TGTGCCAGCAGCGTCCTGGGGGTTGGCACTGAAGCTTTCTTT
TRBV12-3/TRBV12-4	.	.	TRBJ2-6	CASSFAVSGANVLTF	TGTGCCAGCAGTTTCGCGGTCTCTGGGGCCAACGTCCTGACTTTC
TRBV7-9	many	.	TRBJ2-5	CASSPSIQETQYF	TGTGCCAGCAGCCCCAGTATACAAGAGACCCAGTACTTC
TRBV6-1	few	TRBD2	TRBJ2-1	CASSAGLAGNNEQFF	TGTGCCAGCAGTGCGGGACTAGCGGGGAATAATGAGCAGTTCTTC
TRBV30	.	TRBD2	TRBJ2-1	CAWSKAGGPPYNEQFF	TGTGCCTGGAGTAAGGCGGGAGGGCCCCCCTACAATGAGCAGTTCTTC